This entry is about one T cell receptor (beta chain). Its cognate antigen is unknown. These data originate in a study of shared clonotypes between healthy human individuals. About the research overall: Three CD4 naive, three CD4 memory, two CD8 naive and one CD8 memory plate were used per donor. Study-wide findings and caveats: Compared with memory subsets, naive subsets generally had larger estimated richness.

Genomic DNA per cell subset filled all wells of several immunoSEQ plates. The protocol was immunoSEQ multiplex PCR, while the TCRdb copy is restricted to in-frame clones and leaves out a portion. The sample lists roughly 1.4 million clones; 98% were seen once. This CDR3 region has 16 residues. V gave up 6 bases and J gave up 7 bases, with 22 bases separating them. Per the germline V gene, CDR1 is SGDLS and CDR2 is YYNGEE. The material sequenced was naive CD4+ T cells sorted from blood. The subset here: CD45RA+ positively selected. The TCR originated in a man aged 30 to 39 in good health. This rearrangement joins TRBV9 to TRBJ2-2; tentative D call: TRBD1 (6 bases). Written as DNA, the CDR3 is TGTGCCAGCAACCAGCAGCGGACAGCCTCTCACGGGGAGCTGTTTTTT. It yields the protein CASNQQRTASHGELFF.